The sequence of this TCR beta chain was determined in a study of shared clonotypes between healthy human individuals. The naive CD8 fraction comprised CD45RO-negative cells positively selected for CCR7 and excluded terminally differentiated effector memory CD45RA+ cells. The method was immunoSEQ multiplex PCR; TCRdb's version includes in-frame clones alone and lacks a portion of them. The data hold some 1,900,000 clones, with over 85% observed a single time. The source of this sequence is a man aged 18 to 29 in good health. The sequenced sample was naive CD8+ T cells sorted from blood.

CDR3 residues: CASSLRHPGQGYGYTF. In DNA form, the CDR3 reads TGTGCCAGCAGCTTACGTCATCCGGGACAGGGGTATGGCTACACCTTC. The genes are TRBV7-9 and TRBJ1-2; 10 bases line up with TRBD1. The germline V gene encodes CDR1 SEHNR and CDR2 FQNEAQ (reference sequence). This CDR3 spans 16 amino acids. Losses at the gene ends were 2 bases for V and 5 bases for J; bases not matched to a gene: 8. Variable domain in full (rest from reference TRBV7-9 and TRBJ1-2): DTGVSQNPRHKITKRGQNVTFRCDPISEHNRLYWYRQTLGQGPEFLTYFQNEAQLEKSRLLSDRFSAERPKGSFSTLEIQRTEQGDSAMYLCASSLRHPGQGYGYTFGSGTRLTVV.